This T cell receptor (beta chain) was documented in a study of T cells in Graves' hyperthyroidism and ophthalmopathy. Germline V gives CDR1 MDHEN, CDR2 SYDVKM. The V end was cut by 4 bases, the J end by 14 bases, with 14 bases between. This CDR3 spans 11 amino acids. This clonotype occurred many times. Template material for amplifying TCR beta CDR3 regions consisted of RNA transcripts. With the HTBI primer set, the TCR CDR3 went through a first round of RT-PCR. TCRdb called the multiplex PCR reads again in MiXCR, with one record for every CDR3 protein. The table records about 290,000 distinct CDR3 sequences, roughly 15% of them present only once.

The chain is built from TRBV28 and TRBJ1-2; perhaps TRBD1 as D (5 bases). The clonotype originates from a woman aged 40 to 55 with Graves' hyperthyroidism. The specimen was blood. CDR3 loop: CASSSGTGETF. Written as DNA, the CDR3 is TGTGCCAGCAGTTCCGGGACCGGGGAGACCTTC.